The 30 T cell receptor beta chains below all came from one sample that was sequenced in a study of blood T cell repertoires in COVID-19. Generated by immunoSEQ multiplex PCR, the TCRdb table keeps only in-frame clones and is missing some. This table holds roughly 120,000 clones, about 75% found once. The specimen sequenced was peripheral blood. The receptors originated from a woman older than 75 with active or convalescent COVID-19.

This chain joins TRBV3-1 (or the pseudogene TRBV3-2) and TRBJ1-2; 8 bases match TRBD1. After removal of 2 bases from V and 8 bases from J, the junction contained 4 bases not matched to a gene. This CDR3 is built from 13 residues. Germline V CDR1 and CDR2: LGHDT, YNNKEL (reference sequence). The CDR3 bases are TGTGCCAGCAGCCAATTCGCAGGGGGCGGCTACACCTTC. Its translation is CASSQFAGGGYTF.

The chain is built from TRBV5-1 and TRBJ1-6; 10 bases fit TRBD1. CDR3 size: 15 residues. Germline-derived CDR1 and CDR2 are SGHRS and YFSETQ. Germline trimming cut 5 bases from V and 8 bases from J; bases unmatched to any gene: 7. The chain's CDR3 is CASRRETGGYSPLHF. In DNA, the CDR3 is TGCGCCAGCAGAAGAGAGACAGGGGGCTATTCACCCCTCCACTTT.

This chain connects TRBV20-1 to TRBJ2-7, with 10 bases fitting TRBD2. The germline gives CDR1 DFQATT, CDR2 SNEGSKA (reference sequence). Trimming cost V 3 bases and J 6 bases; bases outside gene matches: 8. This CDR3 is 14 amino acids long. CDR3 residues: CSASKASGRSEQYF. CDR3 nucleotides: TGCAGTGCTAGTAAGGCTAGCGGGAGAAGCGAGCAGTACTTC.

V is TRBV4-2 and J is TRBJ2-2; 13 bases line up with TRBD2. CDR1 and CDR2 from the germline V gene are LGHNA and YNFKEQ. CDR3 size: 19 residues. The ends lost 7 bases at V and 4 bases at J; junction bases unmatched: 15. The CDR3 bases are TGTGCCAGCACCCCCCGGGGACTAGCGGGAAGGGTGAGCACCGGGGAGCTGTTTTTT. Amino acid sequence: CASTPRGLAGRVSTGELFF.

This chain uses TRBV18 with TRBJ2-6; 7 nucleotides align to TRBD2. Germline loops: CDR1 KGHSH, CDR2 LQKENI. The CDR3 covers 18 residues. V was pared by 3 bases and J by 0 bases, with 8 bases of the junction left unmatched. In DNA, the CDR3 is TGTGCCAGCTCACCGGGACTACCAAACCTCTCTGGGGCCAACGTCCTGACTTTC. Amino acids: CASSPGLPNLSGANVLTF.

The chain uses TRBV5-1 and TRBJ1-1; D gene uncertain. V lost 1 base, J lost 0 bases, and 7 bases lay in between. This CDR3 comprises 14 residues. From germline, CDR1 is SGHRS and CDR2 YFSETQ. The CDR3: CASSLLVLNTEAFF. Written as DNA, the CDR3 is TGCGCCAGCAGCTTGCTTGTCCTGAACACTGAAGCTTTCTTT.

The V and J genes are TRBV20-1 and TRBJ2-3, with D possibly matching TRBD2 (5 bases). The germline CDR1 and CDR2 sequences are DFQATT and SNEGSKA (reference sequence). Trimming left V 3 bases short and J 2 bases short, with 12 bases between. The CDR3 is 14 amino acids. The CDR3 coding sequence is TGCAGTGCTAGTCCCCCGGGGATCACAGATACGCAGTATTTT. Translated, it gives CSASPPGITDTQYF.

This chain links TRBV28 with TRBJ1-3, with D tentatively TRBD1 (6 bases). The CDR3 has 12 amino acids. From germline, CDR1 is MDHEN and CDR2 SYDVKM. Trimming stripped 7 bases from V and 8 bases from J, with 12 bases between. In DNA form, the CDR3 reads TGTGCCAGCACTACCCCAGGGGACACCATATATTTT. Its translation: CASTTPGDTIYF.

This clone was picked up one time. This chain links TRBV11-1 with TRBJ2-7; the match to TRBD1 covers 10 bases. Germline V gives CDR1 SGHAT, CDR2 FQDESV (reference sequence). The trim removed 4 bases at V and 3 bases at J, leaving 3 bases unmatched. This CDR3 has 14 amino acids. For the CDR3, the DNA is TGTGCCAGCAGCTGGACAGGGGGAGACTACGAGCAGTACTTC. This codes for CASSWTGGDYEQYF.

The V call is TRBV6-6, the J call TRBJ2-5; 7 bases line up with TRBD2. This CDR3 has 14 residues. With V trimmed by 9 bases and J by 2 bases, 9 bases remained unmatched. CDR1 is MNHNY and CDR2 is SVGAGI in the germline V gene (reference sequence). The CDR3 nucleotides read TGTGCCAGACAACAACTAGCGAATCAAGAGACCCAGTACTTC. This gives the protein CARQQLANQETQYF.

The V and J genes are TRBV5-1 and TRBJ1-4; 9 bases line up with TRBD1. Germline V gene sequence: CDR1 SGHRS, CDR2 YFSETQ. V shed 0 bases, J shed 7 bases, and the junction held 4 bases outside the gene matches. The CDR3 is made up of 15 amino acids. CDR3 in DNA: TGCGCCAGCAGCTTGGTTGGGGACAGGGCTGAAAAACTGTTTTTT. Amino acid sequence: CASSLVGDRAEKLFF.

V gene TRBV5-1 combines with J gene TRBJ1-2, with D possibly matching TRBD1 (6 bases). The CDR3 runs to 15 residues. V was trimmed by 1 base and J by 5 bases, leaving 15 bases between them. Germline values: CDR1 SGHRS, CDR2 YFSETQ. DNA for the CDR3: TGCGCCAGCAGCTTGAATGGGGGCGCGGGTTATGGCTACACCTTC. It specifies CASSLNGGAGYGYTF.

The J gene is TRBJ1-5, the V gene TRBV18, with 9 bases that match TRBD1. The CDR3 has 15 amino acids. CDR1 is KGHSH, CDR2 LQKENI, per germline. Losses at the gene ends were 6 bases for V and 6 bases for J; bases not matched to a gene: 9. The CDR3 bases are TGTGCCAGCTCGGAAGGGACAGGGCTAGTTCAGCCCCAGCATTTT. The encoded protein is CASSEGTGLVQPQHF.

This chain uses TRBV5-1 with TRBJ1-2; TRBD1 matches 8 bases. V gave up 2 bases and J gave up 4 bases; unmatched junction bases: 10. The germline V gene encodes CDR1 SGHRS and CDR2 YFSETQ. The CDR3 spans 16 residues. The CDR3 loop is CASSLDRGRGGYGYTF. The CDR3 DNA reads TGCGCCAGCAGCTTAGACAGGGGCAGAGGGGGCTATGGCTACACCTTC.

The CDR3 DNA sequence: TGTGCCAGCGAGGGGAACACCGGGGAGCTGTTTTTT. Translation gives CASEGNTGELFF. The rearrangement uses TRBV19 and TRBJ2-2, with a possible D match to TRBD2 (5 bases). V was shortened by 9 bases and J by 1 base, with 6 bases between the two germline ends. This CDR3 is built from 12 residues. Germline lookup yields CDR1 LNHDA and CDR2 SQIVND (reference sequence).

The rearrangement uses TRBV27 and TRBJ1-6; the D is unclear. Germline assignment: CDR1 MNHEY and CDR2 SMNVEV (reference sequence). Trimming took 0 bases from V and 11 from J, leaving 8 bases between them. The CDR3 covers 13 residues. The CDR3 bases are TGTGCCAGCAGTTTATCGAGGAGGACACCCCTCCACTTT. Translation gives CASSLSRRTPLHF.

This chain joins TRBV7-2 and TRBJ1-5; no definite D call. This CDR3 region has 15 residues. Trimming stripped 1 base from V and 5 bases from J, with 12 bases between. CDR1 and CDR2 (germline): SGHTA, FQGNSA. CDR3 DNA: TGTGCCAGCAGCTTAGTCGGGAGGGCAGATCAGCCCCAGCATTTT. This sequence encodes CASSLVGRADQPQHF.

The CDR3 region has the DNA TGTGCCAGCAGTTGGGGGGGTGGCAATGAGCAGTTCTTC. This sequence encodes CASSWGGGNEQFF. The V gene is TRBV27, the J gene TRBJ2-1, with 7 bases aligning to TRBD2. J was trimmed by 6 bases and V by 4 bases; bases with no gene match: 3. Germline V gives CDR1 MNHEY, CDR2 SMNVEV (reference sequence). CDR3 length: 13 amino acids.

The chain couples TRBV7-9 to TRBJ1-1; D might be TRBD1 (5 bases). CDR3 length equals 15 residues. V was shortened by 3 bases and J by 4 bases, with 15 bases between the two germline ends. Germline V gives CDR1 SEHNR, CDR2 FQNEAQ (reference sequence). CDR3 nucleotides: TGTGCCAGCAGCTTGGGTCGGGACTTTGGCACTGAAGCTTTCTTT. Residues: CASSLGRDFGTEAFF.

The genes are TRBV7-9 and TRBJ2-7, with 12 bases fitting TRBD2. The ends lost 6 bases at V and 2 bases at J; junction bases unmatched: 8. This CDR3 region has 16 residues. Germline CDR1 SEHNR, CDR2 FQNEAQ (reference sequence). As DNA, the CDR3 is TGTGCCAGCAGTTTAACTACTAGCGGGAGGACCTACGAGCAGTACTTC. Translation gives CASSLTTSGRTYEQYF. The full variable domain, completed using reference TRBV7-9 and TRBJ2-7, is DTGVSQNPRHKITKRGQNVTFRCDPISEHNRLYWYRQTLGQGPEFLTYFQNEAQLEKSRLLSDRFSAERPKGSFSTLEIQRTEQGDSAMYLCASSLTTSGRTYEQYFGPGTRLTVT.

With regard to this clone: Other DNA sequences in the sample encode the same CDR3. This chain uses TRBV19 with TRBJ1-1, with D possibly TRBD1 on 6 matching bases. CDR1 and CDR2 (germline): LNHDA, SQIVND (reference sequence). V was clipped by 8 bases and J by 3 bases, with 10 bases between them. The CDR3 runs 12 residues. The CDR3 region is CASRGQHTEAFF. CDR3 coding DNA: TGTGCCAGTCGAGGACAGCACACTGAAGCTTTCTTT.

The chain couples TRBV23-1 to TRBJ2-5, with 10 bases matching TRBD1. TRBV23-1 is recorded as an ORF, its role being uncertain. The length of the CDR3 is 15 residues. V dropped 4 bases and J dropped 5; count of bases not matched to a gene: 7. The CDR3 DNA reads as TGCGCCAGCAGTCTACAGGACAGGGGGGATGAGACCCAGTACTTC. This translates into CASSLQDRGDETQYF.

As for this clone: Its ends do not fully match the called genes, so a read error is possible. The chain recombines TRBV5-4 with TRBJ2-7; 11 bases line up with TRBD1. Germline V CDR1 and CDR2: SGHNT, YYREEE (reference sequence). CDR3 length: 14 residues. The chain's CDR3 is CASSLTPSPGQGDF. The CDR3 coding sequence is TGTGCCAGCAGCTTGACTCCCTCACCGGGACAGGGGGACTTC. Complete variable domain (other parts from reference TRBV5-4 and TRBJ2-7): ETGVTQSPTHLIKTRGQQVTLRCSSQSGHNTVSWYQQALGQGPQFIFQYYREEENGRGNFPPRFSGLQFPNYSSELNVNALELDDSALYLCASSLTPSPGQGDFGPGTRLTVT.

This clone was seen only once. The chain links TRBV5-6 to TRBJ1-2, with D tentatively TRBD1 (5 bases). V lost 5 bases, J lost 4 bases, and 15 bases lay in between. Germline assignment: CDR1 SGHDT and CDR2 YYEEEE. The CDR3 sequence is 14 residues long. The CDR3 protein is CASRQGLTTYGYTF. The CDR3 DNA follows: TGTGCCAGCAGGCAGGGACTCACGACCTATGGCTACACCTTC.

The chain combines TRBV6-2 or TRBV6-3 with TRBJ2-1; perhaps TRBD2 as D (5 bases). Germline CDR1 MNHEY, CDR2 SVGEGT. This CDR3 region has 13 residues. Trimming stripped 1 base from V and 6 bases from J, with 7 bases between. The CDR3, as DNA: TGTGCCAGCAGTTACTTGACTATCAATGAGCAGTTCTTC. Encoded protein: CASSYLTINEQFF.

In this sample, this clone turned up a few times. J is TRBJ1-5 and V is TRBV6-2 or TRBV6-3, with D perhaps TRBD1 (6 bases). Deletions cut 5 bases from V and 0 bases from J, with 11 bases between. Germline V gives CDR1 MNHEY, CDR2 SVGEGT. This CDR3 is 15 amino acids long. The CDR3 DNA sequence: TGTGCCAGCAGTCGGACAGCATATAGCAATCAGCCCCAGCATTTT. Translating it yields CASSRTAYSNQPQHF.

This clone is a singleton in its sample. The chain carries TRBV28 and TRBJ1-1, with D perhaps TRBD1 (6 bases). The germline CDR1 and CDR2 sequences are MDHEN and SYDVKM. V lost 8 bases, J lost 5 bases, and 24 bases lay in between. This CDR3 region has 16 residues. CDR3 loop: CASPPPSGARRTEAFF. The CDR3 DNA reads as TGTGCCAGCCCACCTCCCTCAGGGGCCCGGAGGACTGAAGCTTTCTTT.

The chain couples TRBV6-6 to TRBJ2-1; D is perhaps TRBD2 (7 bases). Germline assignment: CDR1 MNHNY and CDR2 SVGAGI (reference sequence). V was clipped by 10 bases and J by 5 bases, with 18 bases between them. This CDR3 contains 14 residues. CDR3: CATHQGRVNNEQFF. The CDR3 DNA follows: TGTGCCACCCATCAGGGGAGGGTCAACAATGAGCAGTTCTTC.

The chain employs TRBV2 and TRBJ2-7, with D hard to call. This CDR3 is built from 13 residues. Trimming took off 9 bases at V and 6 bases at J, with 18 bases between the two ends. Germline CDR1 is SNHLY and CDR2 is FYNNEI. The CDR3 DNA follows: TGTGCCAGTACTCTTCCCCCCTGGTCCGAGCAGTACTTC. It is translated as CASTLPPWSEQYF.

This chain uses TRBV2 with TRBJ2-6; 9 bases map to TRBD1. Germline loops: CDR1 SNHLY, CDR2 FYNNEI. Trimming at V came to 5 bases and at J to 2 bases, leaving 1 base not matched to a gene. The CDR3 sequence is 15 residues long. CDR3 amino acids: CASSRQGAGANVLTF. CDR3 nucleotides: TGTGCCAGCAGTCGACAGGGGGCTGGGGCCAACGTCCTGACTTTC.